The T cell receptor (beta chain) under discussion was sequenced for a study of sequential checkpoint blockade in melanoma. For the study at large: Arm A got nivolumab then ipilimumab; arm B the reverse, 1:1. Each arm's sequence ended with maintenance nivolumab.

Described treatment: randomized to nivolumab then ipilimumab (arm A) or the reverse (arm B). Sorted cells were live CD3+CD8+, lacking CD19 and CD56, from PBMCs. Produced via immunoSEQ multiplex PCR; TCRdb's table is partial and in-frame only. The sample holds about 21,000 clones, approximately 81% seen once. This clonotype was sampled from a human donor with melanoma. The sample consisted of CD8+ T cells sorted from blood (inferred from file names), taken from a patient given nivolumab and ipilimumab in sequence.

The CDR3 region is CASSPGTGNQPQHF. The CDR3 DNA reads as TGTGCCAGCAGTCCGGGGACAGGGAACCAGCCCCAGCATTTT. The chain links TRBV27 to TRBJ1-5, with TRBD1 matching 9 bases. Per the germline V gene, CDR1 is MNHEY and CDR2 is SMNVEV (reference sequence). There are 14 residues in the CDR3. The V and J ends lost 5 bases and 7 bases, in that order; junction bases with no gene match: 6.